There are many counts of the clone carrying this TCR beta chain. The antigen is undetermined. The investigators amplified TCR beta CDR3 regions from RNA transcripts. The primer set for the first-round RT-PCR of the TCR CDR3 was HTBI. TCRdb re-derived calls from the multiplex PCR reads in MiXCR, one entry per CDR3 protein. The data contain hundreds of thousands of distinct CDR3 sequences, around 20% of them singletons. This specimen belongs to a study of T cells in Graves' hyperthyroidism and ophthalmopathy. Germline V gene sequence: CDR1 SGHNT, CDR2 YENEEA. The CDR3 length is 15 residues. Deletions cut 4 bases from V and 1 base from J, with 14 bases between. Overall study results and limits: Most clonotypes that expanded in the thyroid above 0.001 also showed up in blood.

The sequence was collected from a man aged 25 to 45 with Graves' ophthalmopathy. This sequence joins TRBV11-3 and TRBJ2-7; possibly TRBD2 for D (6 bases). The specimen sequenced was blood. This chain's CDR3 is CASSSQPRGSYEQYF. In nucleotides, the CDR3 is TGTGCCAGCAGCTCTCAACCCCGGGGGTCCTACGAGCAGTACTTC.